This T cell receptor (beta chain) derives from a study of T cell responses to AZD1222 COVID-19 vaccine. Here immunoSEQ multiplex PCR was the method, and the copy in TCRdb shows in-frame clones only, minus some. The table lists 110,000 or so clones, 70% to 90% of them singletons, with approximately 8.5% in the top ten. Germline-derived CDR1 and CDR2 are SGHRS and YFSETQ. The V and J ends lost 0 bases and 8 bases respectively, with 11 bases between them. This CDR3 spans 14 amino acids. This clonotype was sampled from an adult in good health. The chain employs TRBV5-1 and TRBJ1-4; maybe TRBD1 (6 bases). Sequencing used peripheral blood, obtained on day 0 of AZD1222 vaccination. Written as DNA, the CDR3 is TGCGCCAGCAGCTTGGGAGGGGGGGCGGAAAAACTGTTTTTT. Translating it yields CASSLGGGAEKLFF.